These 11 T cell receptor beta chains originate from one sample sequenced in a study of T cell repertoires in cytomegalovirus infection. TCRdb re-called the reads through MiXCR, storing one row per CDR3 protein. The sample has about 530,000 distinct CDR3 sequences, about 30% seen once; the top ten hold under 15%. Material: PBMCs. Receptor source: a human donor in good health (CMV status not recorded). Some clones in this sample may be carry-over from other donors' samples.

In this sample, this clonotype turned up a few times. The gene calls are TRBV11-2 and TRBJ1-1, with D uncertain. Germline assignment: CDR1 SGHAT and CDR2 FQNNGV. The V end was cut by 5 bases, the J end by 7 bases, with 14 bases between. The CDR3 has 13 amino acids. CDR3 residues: CASSQSALVEAFF. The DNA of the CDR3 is TGTGCCAGCAGCCAGAGTGCCTTAGTTGAAGCTTTCTTT.

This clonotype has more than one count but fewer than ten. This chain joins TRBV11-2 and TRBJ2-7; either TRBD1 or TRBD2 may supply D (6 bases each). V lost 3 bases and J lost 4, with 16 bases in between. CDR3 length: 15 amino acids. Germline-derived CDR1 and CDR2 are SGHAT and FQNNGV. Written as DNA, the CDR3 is TGTGCCAGCAGCTTCGGGCGGGGACATGGATACGAGCAGTACTTC. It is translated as CASSFGRGHGYEQYF.

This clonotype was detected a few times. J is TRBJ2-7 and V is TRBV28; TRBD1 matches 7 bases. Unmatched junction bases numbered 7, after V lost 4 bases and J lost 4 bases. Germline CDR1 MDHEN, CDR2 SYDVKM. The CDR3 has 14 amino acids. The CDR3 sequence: CASSSGYRGYEQYF. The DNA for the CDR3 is TGTGCCAGCAGTTCAGGCTACAGGGGTTACGAGCAGTACTTC.

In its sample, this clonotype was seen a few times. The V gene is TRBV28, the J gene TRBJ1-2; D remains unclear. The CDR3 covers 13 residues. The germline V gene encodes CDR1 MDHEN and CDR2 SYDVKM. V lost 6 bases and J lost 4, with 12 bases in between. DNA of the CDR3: TGTGCCAGCAGCCCCCGAGGGCCCTATGGCTACACCTTC. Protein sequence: CASSPRGPYGYTF.

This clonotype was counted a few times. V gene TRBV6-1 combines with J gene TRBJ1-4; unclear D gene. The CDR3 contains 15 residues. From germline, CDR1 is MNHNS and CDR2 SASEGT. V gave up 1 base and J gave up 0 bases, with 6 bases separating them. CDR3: CASSEGSATNEKLFF. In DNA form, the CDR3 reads TGTGCCAGCAGTGAAGGCAGCGCAACTAATGAAAAACTGTTTTTT.

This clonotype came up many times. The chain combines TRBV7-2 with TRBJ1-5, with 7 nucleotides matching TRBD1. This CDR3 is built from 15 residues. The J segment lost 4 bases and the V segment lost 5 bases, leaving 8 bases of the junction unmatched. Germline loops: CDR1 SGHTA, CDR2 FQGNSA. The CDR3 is CASSPTGERNQPQHF. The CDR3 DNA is TGTGCCAGCAGCCCCACAGGGGAACGGAATCAGCCCCAGCATTTT.

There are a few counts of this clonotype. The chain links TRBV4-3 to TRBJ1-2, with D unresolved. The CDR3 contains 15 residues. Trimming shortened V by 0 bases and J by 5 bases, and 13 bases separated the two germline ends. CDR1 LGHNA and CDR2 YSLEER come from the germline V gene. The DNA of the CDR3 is TGCGCCAGCAGCCAAGATGTAGGGCGGATATATGGCTACACCTTC. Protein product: CASSQDVGRIYGYTF.

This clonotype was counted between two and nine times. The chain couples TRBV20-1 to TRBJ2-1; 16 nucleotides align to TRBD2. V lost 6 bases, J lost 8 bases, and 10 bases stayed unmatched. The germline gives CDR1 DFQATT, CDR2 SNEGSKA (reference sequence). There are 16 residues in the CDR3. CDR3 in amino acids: CSARGLAGGRDDEQFF. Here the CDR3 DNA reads TGCAGTGCCCGGGGACTAGCGGGAGGGCGGGACGATGAGCAGTTCTTC.

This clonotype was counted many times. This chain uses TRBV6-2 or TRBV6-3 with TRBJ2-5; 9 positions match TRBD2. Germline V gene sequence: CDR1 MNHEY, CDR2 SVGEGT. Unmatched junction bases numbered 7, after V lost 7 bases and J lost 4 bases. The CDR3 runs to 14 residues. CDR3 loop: CASTIAGVPETQYF. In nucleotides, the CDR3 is TGTGCCAGCACTATAGCGGGAGTGCCAGAGACCCAGTACTTC.

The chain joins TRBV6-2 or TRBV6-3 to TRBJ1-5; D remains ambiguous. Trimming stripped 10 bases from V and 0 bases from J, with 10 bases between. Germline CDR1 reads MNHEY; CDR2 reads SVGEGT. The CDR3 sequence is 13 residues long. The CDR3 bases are TGTGCCACCCGAGATTATAGCAATCAGCCCCAGCATTTT. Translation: CATRDYSNQPQHF.

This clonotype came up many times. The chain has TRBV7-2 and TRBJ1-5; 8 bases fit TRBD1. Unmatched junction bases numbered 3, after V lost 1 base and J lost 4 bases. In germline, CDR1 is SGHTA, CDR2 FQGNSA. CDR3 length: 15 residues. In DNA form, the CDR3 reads TGTGCCAGCAGCTTAGTACAGGGGGAAAATCAGCCCCAGCATTTT. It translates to CASSLVQGENQPQHF.